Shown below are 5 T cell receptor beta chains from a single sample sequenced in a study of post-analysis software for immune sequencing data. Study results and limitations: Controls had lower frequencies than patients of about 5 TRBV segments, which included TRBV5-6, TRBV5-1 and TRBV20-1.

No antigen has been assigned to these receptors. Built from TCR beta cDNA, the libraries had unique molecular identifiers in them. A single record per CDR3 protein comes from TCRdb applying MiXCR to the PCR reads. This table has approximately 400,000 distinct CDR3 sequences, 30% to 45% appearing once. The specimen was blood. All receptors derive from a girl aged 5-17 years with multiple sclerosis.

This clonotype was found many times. CDR3 bases: TGCGCCAGCAGCTCCCCCCCTAACTATGGCTACACCTTC. It yields the protein CASSSPPNYGYTF. The chain employs TRBV5-1 and TRBJ1-2; D remains ambiguous. This CDR3 spans 13 amino acids. From germline, CDR1 is SGHRS and CDR2 YFSETQ. V dropped 3 bases and J dropped 0 bases, with 6 bases sitting between them.

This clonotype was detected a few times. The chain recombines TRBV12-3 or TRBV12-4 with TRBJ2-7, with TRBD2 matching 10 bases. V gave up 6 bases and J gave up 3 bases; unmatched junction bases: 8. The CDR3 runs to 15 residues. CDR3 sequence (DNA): TGTGCCAGCAGCTACACTAGCGGGGCTAGCTACGAGCAGTACTTC. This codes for CASSYTSGASYEQYF.

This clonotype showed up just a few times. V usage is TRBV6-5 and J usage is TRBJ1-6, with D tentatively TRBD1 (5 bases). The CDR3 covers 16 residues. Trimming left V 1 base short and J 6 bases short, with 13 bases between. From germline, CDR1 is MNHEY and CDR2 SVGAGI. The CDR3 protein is CASSYLDSGFNSPLHF. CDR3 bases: TGTGCCAGCAGTTACTTAGACTCAGGGTTTAATTCACCCCTCCACTTT.

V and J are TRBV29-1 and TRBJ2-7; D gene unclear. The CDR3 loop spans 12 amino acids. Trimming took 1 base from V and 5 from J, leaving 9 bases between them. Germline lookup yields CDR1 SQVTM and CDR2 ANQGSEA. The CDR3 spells CSVEGHKNEQYF. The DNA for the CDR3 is TGCAGCGTTGAAGGGCATAAAAACGAGCAGTACTTC.

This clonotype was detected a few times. The CDR3 DNA reads TGCGCCAGCAGTTCTCAGGAAGGGGTTGATGGCTACACCTTC. The encoded protein is CASSSQEGVDGYTF. The chain combines TRBV5-1 with TRBJ1-2; D is perhaps TRBD1 (5 bases). V shed 5 bases and J shed 6 bases, with 17 bases lying between them. CDR1 is SGHRS and CDR2 is YFSETQ in the germline V gene. The length of the CDR3 is 14 residues.